This T cell receptor (beta chain) appears in the sequencing data of a study of radiotherapy plus CTLA-4 blockade in lung cancer. Study-wide background: Patients showed objective responses in 15% to 20% of cases, and disease control was achieved by 31%.

Chemo-refractory metastatic non-small-cell lung cancer patients underwent focal radiation alongside CTLA-4 blockade with ipilimumab. Clones were read by immunoSEQ multiplex PCR, and TCRdb kept only the in-frame ones, dropping some. The sample yields approximately 52,000 clones, around 75% seen once. Overall study findings and caveats: Strongest reported response predictors: early blood clone changes and post-radiation interferon-beta. After treatment with radiotherapy plus ipilimumab, TCR clones that came from the tumor expanded in blood.

Note on this clone: The target antigen is unknown.

This receptor was identified in a human donor with non-small cell lung cancer who had a complete response to radiotherapy plus ipilimumab. The input for sequencing was peripheral blood, taken from a patient treated with radiotherapy plus ipilimumab.

The CDR3: CASSILAANTGELFF. Here the CDR3 DNA reads TGTGCCAGTAGTATTCTAGCGGCGAACACCGGGGAGCTGTTTTTT. V gene TRBV19 combines with J gene TRBJ2-2; 7 bases line up with TRBD2. Germline assignment: CDR1 LNHDA and CDR2 SQIVND (reference sequence). This CDR3 has 15 residues. The junction had 1 base not matched to a gene; V was cut back by 3 bases and J by 0 bases.